The 10 T cell receptor beta chains below come from one sample, sequenced in a study of T cell repertoires in cytomegalovirus infection. TCRdb re-derived calls from the reads in MiXCR, one entry per CDR3 protein. The sample consists of more than 350,000 distinct CDR3 sequences, 25% to 40% of them appearing once. The sequenced sample consisted of PBMCs. The receptors come from a human donor in good health (CMV status not recorded). Some clones in this sample may be carry-over from other donors' samples.

The V call is TRBV2, the J call TRBJ1-4, with D uncertain. Germline CDR1 is SNHLY and CDR2 is FYNNEI. The CDR3 is 14 residues long. V lost 7 bases to trimming and J lost 0 bases, with 9 bases between them. CDR3 DNA: TGTGCCAGCACCGAGCAACCAACTAATGAAAAACTGTTTTTT. Translated: CASTEQPTNEKLFF.

This clonotype was seen more than once but under ten times. V and J are TRBV20-1 and TRBJ1-5; D is ambiguous. CDR3 length: 12 amino acids. Germline assignment: CDR1 DFQATT and CDR2 SNEGSKA (reference sequence). Trimming took 7 bases from V and 0 from J, leaving 7 bases between them. DNA of the CDR3: TGCAGTGTAGAGGATAGCAATCAGCCCCAGCATTTT. This sequence encodes CSVEDSNQPQHF.

This chain joins TRBV19 and TRBJ2-3, with TRBD1 as a possible D gene (5 bases). Germline-derived CDR1 and CDR2 are LNHDA and SQIVND (reference sequence). Trimming took 7 bases from V and 0 from J, leaving 14 bases between them. The CDR3 totals 15 residues. DNA of the CDR3: TGTGCCAGTACCCATGGGGCGACTAGCACAGATACGCAGTATTTT. Its translation: CASTHGATSTDTQYF.

This clonotype was observed a few times. CDR3 region: CASRRMPTLREQFF. The CDR3 DNA sequence: TGTGCCAGCAGGAGGATGCCCACCCTCCGAGAGCAGTTCTTC. V usage is TRBV28 and J usage is TRBJ2-1, with unresolved D. The germline CDR1 and CDR2 sequences are MDHEN and SYDVKM. The CDR3 spans 14 residues. The V and J ends lost 6 bases and 10 bases respectively, with 19 bases between them.

The rearrangement links TRBV20-1 to TRBJ1-5; 9 bases fit TRBD1. CDR1 and CDR2 from the germline V gene are DFQATT and SNEGSKA (reference sequence). V was clipped by 6 bases and J by 8 bases; unmatched bases: 8. The CDR3 is 13 residues long. CDR3 sequence: CSAPDRGIKPQHF. In DNA form, the CDR3 reads TGCAGTGCCCCCGACAGGGGGATTAAGCCCCAGCATTTT.

This clonotype was recorded at least ten times. A much larger clone differs by one base, so this may be a read error. The CDR3 ends on some other residue instead of the conserved phenylalanine or tryptophan, so this is likely a read error. The chain carries TRBV7-2 and TRBJ2-7, with 9 bases that match TRBD1. J gave up 8 bases and V 1 base, and 12 bases lay outside the gene matches. In germline, CDR1 is SGHTA, CDR2 FQGNSA. CDR3 size: 16 residues. CDR3 sequence: CASSLGGGQGIRKQYS. The DNA of the CDR3 is TGTGCCAGCAGCTTAGGAGGGGGACAGGGAATAAGGAAGCAGTACTCC.

This chain uses TRBV7-2 with TRBJ2-2; 12 positions agree with TRBD1. Germline V gene data show CDR1 as SGHTA and CDR2 as FQGNSA. The CDR3 has 17 residues. Losses at the gene ends were 5 bases for V and 7 bases for J; bases not matched to a gene: 11. CDR3 sequence reads: CASSPSPGQGASGELFF. Written as DNA, the CDR3 is TGTGCCAGCAGCCCCAGCCCGGGACAGGGGGCAAGCGGGGAGCTGTTTTTT.

The V gene is TRBV19, the J gene TRBJ1-5; 7 nucleotides match TRBD1. Trimming at V came to 10 bases and at J to 2 bases, leaving 2 bases not matched to a gene. CDR1 is LNHDA, CDR2 SQIVND, per germline (reference sequence). The CDR3 totals 12 residues. The DNA for the CDR3 is TGTGCCACCGGACAGGGCAATCAGCCCCAGCATTTT. Its translation: CATGQGNQPQHF. The complete variable domain, with remaining parts taken from reference TRBV19 and TRBJ1-5, reads DGGITQSPKYLFRKEGQNVTLSCEQNLNHDAMYWYRQDPGQGLRLIYYSQIVNDFQKGDIAEGYSVSREKKESFPLTVTSAQKNPTAFYLCATGQGNQPQHFGDGTRLSIL.

A remark on this clonotype: A much larger clone lies one base from this, so it may be a read error. This rearrangement joins TRBV7-2 to TRBJ2-7; 9 nucleotides match TRBD1. The trim removed 7 bases at V and 7 bases at J, leaving 17 bases unmatched. Germline V gene data show CDR1 as SGHTA and CDR2 as FQGNSA. The CDR3 has 16 amino acids. As DNA, the CDR3 is TGTGCCAGCACGTACGGGACAGGGATGAAATCGAGGGAGCAGTACTTC. This sequence encodes CASTYGTGMKSREQYF.

This clonotype has just a few counts. The CDR3 sequence is CASSPSLGEQFF. CDR3 nucleotide sequence: TGCGCCAGCAGCCCCTCCCTTGGGGAGCAGTTCTTC. The chain couples TRBV4-1 to TRBJ2-1; D remains ambiguous. Germline lookup yields CDR1 MGHRA and CDR2 YSYEKL. V dropped 4 bases and J dropped 10 bases, with 11 bases sitting between them. The CDR3 length is 12 residues.